One sample yielded the 32 T cell receptor beta chains listed below, sequenced in a study of T-cell memory formation after mild COVID-19. TCRdb reanalysed the 5' RACE reads using MiXCR and keeps one entry per CDR3 protein. The sample records roughly 450,000 distinct CDR3 sequences, roughly 18% being singletons. Sequencing was done on a sample of PBMCs or a T cell subset sorted from them (not recorded which). These receptors were collected from an adult woman who had mild COVID-19 (a few samples of this study predate the infection). Cell type and time point are not known.

CDR3 residues: CSVSSGRAVTGELFF. CDR3 bases: TGCAGCGTTTCGAGCGGGAGGGCCGTCACCGGGGAGCTGTTTTTT. The V call is TRBV29-1, the J call TRBJ2-2, with 10 bases fitting TRBD2. Trimming removed 5 bases from V and 4 bases from J; junction bases left unmatched: 7. From germline, CDR1 is SQVTM and CDR2 ANQGSEA. The CDR3 totals 15 residues.

The rearrangement uses TRBV29-1 and TRBJ2-1, with 14 bases aligning to TRBD2. The CDR3 totals 13 residues. With V trimmed by 6 bases and J by 6 bases, 1 base remained unmatched. Germline V CDR1 and CDR2: SQVTM, ANQGSEA. The CDR3 nucleotides are TGCAGCGTCGGACTAGCGGGGGGCAATGAGCAGTTCTTC. Translation gives CSVGLAGGNEQFF.

This clonotype was seen only a few times. The rearrangement links TRBV9 to TRBJ2-2; 12 positions agree with TRBD2. CDR1 is SGDLS and CDR2 is YYNGEE in the germline V gene. The CDR3 loop spans 19 amino acids. V dropped 2 bases and J dropped 7; count of bases not matched to a gene: 15. The CDR3 loop is CASSVGLAGGPVTGGELFF. In DNA form, the CDR3 reads TGTGCCAGCAGCGTCGGTCTAGCGGGGGGGCCAGTTACTGGCGGGGAGCTGTTTTTT.

CDR3 amino acids: CASSHPRRMGTEAFF. CDR3 nucleotides: TGTGCCAGCAGCCACCCACGACGGATGGGGACTGAAGCTTTCTTT. The chain carries TRBV7-2 and TRBJ1-1; D is unresolved. This CDR3 region has 15 residues. From germline, CDR1 is SGHTA and CDR2 FQGNSA. The V and J ends lost 5 bases and 5 bases respectively, with 18 bases between them.

The chain uses TRBV7-3 and TRBJ2-1, with TRBD2 identical over 10 bases. The CDR3 is made up of 15 amino acids. CDR1 is SGHTA and CDR2 is FQGTGA in the germline V gene. Trimming removed 2 bases from V and 7 bases from J; junction bases left unmatched: 5. As DNA, the CDR3 is TGTGCCAGCAGCTTACTAGCGGGAGCTGTTAATGAGCAGTTCTTC. Translated, it gives CASSLLAGAVNEQFF. The entire variable domain, with the rest obtained from reference TRBV7-3 and TRBJ2-1, is as follows: GAGVSQTPSNKVTEKGKYVELRCDPISGHTALYWYRQSLGQGPEFLIYFQGTGAADDSGLPNDRFFAVRPEGSVSTLKIQRTERGDSAVYLCASSLLAGAVNEQFFGPGTRLTVL.

This clonotype was found a few times. The chain links TRBV10-3 to TRBJ2-1; 7 bases are a match to TRBD2. V shed 7 bases and J 4 bases; nucleotides not matched to a gene: 7. The CDR3 is 14 amino acids. Looked up from germline, CDR1 is ENHRY and CDR2 is SYGVKD. CDR3 DNA: TGTGCCATCAAGGGGCTAGCGGAATACAATGAGCAGTTCTTC. This encodes CAIKGLAEYNEQFF.

Many counts were recorded for this clonotype. This sequence joins TRBV5-1 and TRBJ2-7; the match to TRBD1 covers 9 bases. The J segment lost 5 bases and the V segment lost 4 bases, leaving 10 bases of the junction unmatched. This CDR3 comprises 15 residues. Germline assignment: CDR1 SGHRS and CDR2 YFSETQ. The CDR3 loop is CASSRAGTGTNEQYF. CDR3 nucleotide sequence: TGCGCCAGCAGCCGGGCGGGGACAGGGACCAACGAGCAGTACTTC.

The V and J genes are TRBV12-3 or TRBV12-4 and TRBJ2-3; D call uncertain. Trimming removed 6 bases at V and 7 bases at J, with 8 bases between. The CDR3 is made up of 11 amino acids. The CDR3 DNA is TGTGCCAGCAGCCCTATCAATACGCAGTATTTT. Amino acid sequence: CASSPINTQYF.

This clonotype came up many times. J is TRBJ2-3 and V is TRBV15, with unresolved D. V was trimmed by 3 bases and J by 1 base, leaving 8 bases between them. Germline V CDR1 and CDR2: LNHNV, YYDKDF (reference sequence). CDR3 length: 14 amino acids. DNA for the CDR3: TGTGCCACCAGCAGCTCGCCCCGCACAGATACGCAGTATTTT. This codes for CATSSSPRTDTQYF.

This chain joins TRBV19 and TRBJ1-1; D is unclear. The V and J ends lost 1 base and 0 bases respectively, with 6 bases between them. The CDR3 covers 14 residues. Per the germline V gene, CDR1 is LNHDA and CDR2 is SQIVND (reference sequence). For the CDR3, the DNA is TGTGCCAGTAGTATAGCAGGTTTGAACACTGAAGCTTTCTTT. The encoded protein is CASSIAGLNTEAFF. Filled out from reference TRBV19 and TRBJ1-1, the complete variable domain reads DGGITQSPKYLFRKEGQNVTLSCEQNLNHDAMYWYRQDPGQGLRLIYYSQIVNDFQKGDIAEGYSVSREKKESFPLTVTSAQKNPTAFYLCASSIAGLNTEAFFGQGTRLTVV.

This clonotype appeared a few times. V is TRBV12-3 or TRBV12-4 and J is TRBJ2-7, with 7 bases lining up with TRBD1. The CDR3 covers 17 residues. Losses at the gene ends were 4 bases for V and 1 base for J; bases not matched to a gene: 13. CDR3 sequence reads: CASSYRGQLQGSYEQYF. In nucleotides, the CDR3 is TGTGCCAGCAGTTATCGGGGACAGCTTCAAGGGTCCTACGAGCAGTACTTC.

This clonotype was counted once. The J gene is TRBJ1-1, the V gene TRBV3-1, with a possible D match to TRBD1 (5 bases). The CDR3 runs to 13 residues. Trimming shortened V by 5 bases and J by 5 bases, and 12 bases separated the two germline ends. Germline CDR1 reads LGHDT; CDR2 reads YNNKEL (reference sequence). The CDR3 DNA is TGTGCCAGCAGCAGGAGGGGAGGGACTGAAGCTTTCTTT. It translates to CASSRRGGTEAFF.

This clonotype appeared once. The chain couples TRBV30 to TRBJ2-1; 10 bases agree with TRBD2. This CDR3 region has 15 residues. Trimming at V came to 2 bases and at J to 12 bases, leaving 13 bases not matched to a gene. CDR1 GTSNPN and CDR2 SVGIG come from the germline V gene (reference sequence). The CDR3 DNA follows: TGTGCCTGGAGTCCGAGCCTAGCGGGAGTTGAAGGGCAGTTCTTC. Its protein is CAWSPSLAGVEGQFF.

This clonotype has a handful of counts. The rearrangement uses TRBV9 and TRBJ2-1, with D perhaps matching TRBD1 (5 bases). The CDR3 is 16 amino acids. Deletions cut 0 bases from V and 4 bases from J, with 14 bases between. In germline, CDR1 is SGDLS, CDR2 YYNGEE. This chain's CDR3 is CASSVVWQGSYNEQFF. The CDR3 coding sequence is TGTGCCAGCAGCGTAGTCTGGCAGGGATCTTACAATGAGCAGTTCTTC.

The rearrangement joins TRBV5-5 to TRBJ2-3, with D possibly matching TRBD2 (5 bases). There are 15 residues in the CDR3. Germline CDR1 and CDR2: SGHKS and YYEKEE (reference sequence). Trimming cost V 1 base and J 4 bases, with 13 bases left between them. CDR3 DNA: TGTGCCAGCAGCTTGTACGGGGTAGGCGCAGATACGCAGTATTTT. This translates into CASSLYGVGADTQYF.

The chain couples TRBV5-1 to TRBJ2-3; D gene ambiguous. In germline, CDR1 is SGHRS, CDR2 YFSETQ. V dropped 0 bases and J dropped 7 bases, with 18 bases sitting between them. CDR3 size: 16 residues. CDR3 DNA: TGCGCCAGCAGCTTGGCCACAGCAAAAAGCATGAATACGCAGTATTTT. Translated, it gives CASSLATAKSMNTQYF.

The chain couples TRBV11-2 to TRBJ2-1, with D perhaps matching TRBD1 or TRBD2 (5 bases each). The germline V gene has CDR1 SGHAT and CDR2 FQNNGV. Trimming stripped 1 base from V and 6 bases from J, with 16 bases between. CDR3 length: 16 amino acids. The CDR3 region has the DNA TGTGCCAGCAGCTTAGTGAAGGGACGCACGGGCAATGAGCAGTTCTTC. Translating gives CASSLVKGRTGNEQFF.

Many counts were recorded for this clonotype. The V call is TRBV7-9, the J call TRBJ1-1, with D perhaps matching TRBD1 (6 bases). CDR3 size: 14 residues. The germline gives CDR1 SEHNR, CDR2 FQNEAQ (reference sequence). The germline V and J ends were trimmed by 6 bases and 5 bases, with 16 bases remaining between them. CDR3 residues: CASRPNEGGTEAFF. Written as DNA, the CDR3 is TGTGCCAGCAGGCCCAACGAGGGGGGGACTGAAGCTTTCTTT.

The DNA of the CDR3 is TGTGCCAGCAGTCACCCAGGGGGGGAAGCTTTCTTT. Amino acids: CASSHPGGEAFF. The chain combines TRBV7-9 with TRBJ1-1; 7 bases match TRBD1. CDR3 size: 12 residues. With V trimmed by 6 bases and J by 8 bases, 6 bases remained unmatched. Germline CDR1 SEHNR, CDR2 FQNEAQ (reference sequence).

The chain employs TRBV7-9 and TRBJ2-1; 9 bases are a match to TRBD2. This CDR3 is 16 amino acids long. V dropped 1 base and J dropped 6; count of bases not matched to a gene: 7. Germline V CDR1 and CDR2: SEHNR, FQNEAQ (reference sequence). The CDR3 sequence: CASSLDRLAVTNEQFF. In DNA, the CDR3 is TGTGCCAGCAGCTTAGACCGACTAGCGGTAACCAATGAGCAGTTCTTC.

The table lists this clonotype with a few counts. V is TRBV7-3 and J is TRBJ2-3, with no clear D. CDR1 is SGHTA, CDR2 FQGTGA, per germline. There are 13 residues in the CDR3. V lost 4 bases, J lost 5 bases, and 10 bases lay in between. The CDR3 coding sequence is TGTGCCAGCAGCTCAAACGCGCGAGATACGCAGTATTTT. The encoded protein is CASSSNARDTQYF.

This clonotype was detected only a few times. The chain couples TRBV5-6 to TRBJ2-2; no clear D. Germline V gene data show CDR1 as SGHDT and CDR2 as YYEEEE. The V end was cut by 0 bases, the J end by 2 bases, with 11 bases between. The CDR3 has 16 amino acids. The CDR3 bases are TGTGCCAGCAGCTTGGGATCTTCGGCTAACACCGGGGAGCTGTTTTTT. It translates to CASSLGSSANTGELFF.

The CDR3 nucleotides read TGTGCCAGCAGCCCTTGGAAACTAGCGGGGGCCGTTACGCACAATGAGCAGTTCTTC. This gives the protein CASSPWKLAGAVTHNEQFF. This chain joins TRBV3-1 and TRBJ2-1; 11 positions agree with TRBD2. Germline V gene data show CDR1 as LGHDT and CDR2 as YNNKEL (reference sequence). V shed 4 bases, J shed 5 bases, and the junction held 16 bases outside the gene matches. The CDR3 loop spans 19 amino acids.

The DNA for the CDR3 is TGCGCCAGCAGCCCTCGACAGGGACGGGGTACCGGGGAGCTGTTTTTT. Its protein product is CASSPRQGRGTGELFF. The chain links TRBV5-1 to TRBJ2-2, with 7 nucleotides matching TRBD1. Germline CDR1 is SGHRS and CDR2 is YFSETQ. Trimming cost V 4 bases and J 5 bases; bases outside gene matches: 11. This CDR3 has 16 residues.

The V gene is TRBV2, the J gene TRBJ1-1; unclear D gene. V lost 2 bases to trimming and J lost 1 base, with 8 bases between them. Germline CDR1 SNHLY, CDR2 FYNNEI. The CDR3 is made up of 14 amino acids. Written as DNA, the CDR3 is TGTGCCAGCAGTGAAAAGGGTGGGAACACTGAAGCTTTCTTT. Translation gives CASSEKGGNTEAFF.

The table lists this clonotype with a count of one. The J gene is TRBJ2-2, the V gene TRBV4-1, with D possibly called TRBD1 or TRBD2 (6 bases each). This CDR3 contains 17 residues. CDR1 is MGHRA and CDR2 is YSYEKL in the germline V gene. The V gene lost 7 bases and the J gene lost 0 bases, with 18 bases spanning the gap. In DNA, the CDR3 is TGCGCCAGCAAGCGGTGGGGGGCTGACCCGAACACCGGGGAGCTGTTTTTT. Its protein product is CASKRWGADPNTGELFF.

The CDR3 is CASGRLAGSSGPEQFF. DNA for the CDR3: TGTGCCAGCGGGAGACTAGCGGGTTCTTCCGGTCCAGAGCAGTTCTTC. The chain is built from TRBV3-1 and TRBJ2-1; 10 bases line up with TRBD2. Germline trimming cut 8 bases from V and 10 bases from J; bases unmatched to any gene: 17. CDR1 LGHDT and CDR2 YNNKEL come from the germline V gene (reference sequence). CDR3 length: 16 amino acids.

This clonotype was seen a handful of times. The chain carries TRBV20-1 and TRBJ2-1; 9 bases are shared with TRBD2. Germline trimming cut 1 base from V and 2 bases from J; bases unmatched to any gene: 3. The germline V gene has CDR1 DFQATT and CDR2 SNEGSKA (reference sequence). CDR3 length: 15 amino acids. CDR3: CSARVGGGAYNEQFF. The DNA of the CDR3 is TGCAGTGCTAGAGTTGGCGGGGGGGCCTACAATGAGCAGTTCTTC.

This clonotype has just a few counts. The genes are TRBV12-3 or TRBV12-4 and TRBJ1-1; 7 nucleotides agree with TRBD1. Losses at the gene ends were 6 bases for V and 0 bases for J; bases not matched to a gene: 4. This CDR3 comprises 14 residues. The DNA of the CDR3 is TGTGCCAGCAGACCTGGACAGGTGAACACTGAAGCTTTCTTT. It is translated as CASRPGQVNTEAFF.

J is TRBJ2-1 and V is TRBV7-3, with D hard to call. CDR1 and CDR2 from the germline V gene are SGHTA and FQGTGA. This CDR3 comprises 13 residues. V shed 1 base and J shed 4 bases, with 5 bases lying between them. The CDR3 is CASSLNRYNEQFF. The CDR3 nucleotides are TGTGCCAGCAGCTTAAACCGGTACAATGAGCAGTTCTTC.

This clonotype showed up many times. This chain joins TRBV19 and TRBJ2-1, with D perhaps being TRBD1 or TRBD2 (5 bases each). Trimming cost V 5 bases and J 8 bases, with 13 bases left between them. There are 13 residues in the CDR3. Germline CDR1 is LNHDA and CDR2 is SQIVND (reference sequence). In nucleotides, the CDR3 is TGTGCCAGTAGTGCCGGGACGAGCCATGAGCAGTTCTTC. Its translation is CASSAGTSHEQFF.

This clonotype came up a few times. This chain joins TRBV10-3 and TRBJ2-7, with 8 bases fitting TRBD2. After removal of 4 bases from V and 6 bases from J, the junction contained 8 bases not matched to a gene. Per the germline V gene, CDR1 is ENHRY and CDR2 is SYGVKD. The CDR3 has 14 residues. The CDR3 DNA is TGTGCCATCAGTGTCGGGGCGGGAGGATCCGAGCAGTACTTC. Translation gives CAISVGAGGSEQYF.